This TCR beta chain was sequenced in a study of cytomegalovirus exposure and HLA in healthy donors. Vbeta (60) and Jbeta (13) primers were used in the PCR. Clones were read by immunoSEQ multiplex PCR, and TCRdb kept only the in-frame ones, dropping some. In the table there are approximately 130,000 clones, roughly 79% of which are singletons. Findings and caveats of the study: Analysis was performed later, and it showed HLA-associated TCR beta chains to be more clonally expanded than equally common others. Both high specificity and high sensitivity reportedly marked the classifier's diagnosis of cytomegalovirus status.

Participants comprised healthy donors of bone marrow. The CDR3 totals 15 residues. V was clipped by 6 bases and J by 4 bases; unmatched bases: 9. Germline V CDR1 and CDR2: MNHNS, SASEGT. Regarding this clone: The antigen remains unidentified.

The chain recombines TRBV6-1 with TRBJ2-7; 10 nucleotides match TRBD1. Sequencing was performed on PBMCs. The sequence derives from a woman aged 40-49 years in good health and CMV-seronegative. CDR3 in amino acids: CASSPRGTGAYEQYF. Here the CDR3 DNA reads TGTGCCAGCAGCCCCCGGGGGACAGGGGCGTACGAGCAGTACTTC.